The clone carrying this T cell receptor (beta chain) was counted between two and nine times. Its antigen remains unknown. The sample originates from a study of T-cell memory formation after mild COVID-19. Study results and caveats: Researchers could not confirm that second-wave clones peaking on day 37 targeted SARS-CoV-2.

Via MiXCR, TCRdb re-called the 5' RACE reads, giving one row per CDR3 protein. The data contain about 620,000 distinct CDR3 sequences, approximately 19% of them singletons. V lost 10 bases, J lost 3 bases, and 18 bases lay in between. The CDR3 extends over 15 amino acids. The germline CDR1 and CDR2 sequences are MNHEY and SVGEGT. Sample: PBMCs or a T cell subset sorted from them (not recorded which). The V and J genes are TRBV6-2 or TRBV6-3 and TRBJ2-2, with D possibly TRBD2 on 5 matching bases. The clonotype comes from an adult woman who had mild COVID-19 (a few samples of this study predate the infection). Cell type and time point are not known. CDR3 DNA: TGTGCCAATCAACCATGGACTGTGGACACCGGGGAGCTGTTTTTT. Amino acid sequence: CANQPWTVDTGELFF.